The 3 T cell receptor beta chains below come from one sample, sequenced in a study of brain T cells in children with intractable seizures. Sample time point: blood from clinic visit 5 months post-surgery; TSC patient then seizure free. Data came from immunoSEQ multiplex PCR; TCRdb stores just in-frame clones and leaves some out. Among 340,000 or so clones listed, about 93% were seen once. Sequencing was performed on peripheral blood, taken about 5 months after surgery. The receptors were gathered from a boy younger than two with tuberous sclerosis and intractable seizures.

V usage is TRBV5-1 and J usage is TRBJ2-2, with 11 bases aligning to TRBD1. The CDR3 covers 16 residues. Trimming at V came to 4 bases and at J to 5 bases, leaving 7 bases not matched to a gene. Germline CDR1 reads SGHRS; CDR2 reads YFSETQ. The CDR3 DNA reads as TGCGCCAGCAGCCCGGCGGGACAGGGGGTAACCGGGGAGCTGTTTTTT. It yields the protein CASSPAGQGVTGELFF.

This clone was seen a handful of times. The chain links TRBV4-1 to TRBJ2-7; maybe TRBD2 (5 bases). V dropped 3 bases and J dropped 5 bases, with 11 bases sitting between them. The length of the CDR3 is 13 residues. CDR1 and CDR2 from the germline V gene are MGHRA and YSYEKL. CDR3 protein: CASSQGVTDEQYF. CDR3 DNA: TGCGCCAGCAGCCAGGGAGTGACCGACGAGCAGTACTTC.

This rearrangement joins TRBV2 to TRBJ1-5, with D maybe TRBD1 (5 bases). The V gene lost 3 bases and the J gene lost 4 bases, with 19 bases spanning the gap. This CDR3 has 17 amino acids. Looked up from germline, CDR1 is SNHLY and CDR2 is FYNNEI. The CDR3 DNA follows: TGTGCCAGCAGTGACGGATCGACCAGGGCACCAAATCAGCCCCAGCATTTT. Translated, it gives CASSDGSTRAPNQPQHF.